The clone carrying this T cell receptor beta chain came up many times. Its matching antigen is unknown. In the same sample, other DNA sequences code for this CDR3. The data are from a study of shared clonotypes between healthy human individuals. Regarding the study as a whole: Specimens sampled were limited to blood, with tissue repertoires likely differing.

Deep-level settings were used for running the assay. Only in-frame clones appear in the TCRdb table, and some are missing; sequencing was by immunoSEQ multiplex PCR. The sample yields about 490,000 clones, around 80% seen once. Germline lookup yields CDR1 SGHVS and CDR2 FQNEAQ. With V trimmed by 5 bases and J by 4 bases, 4 bases remained unmatched. CDR3 length: 13 residues. Sequencing used PBMCs. The chain couples TRBV7-8 to TRBJ2-7; 8 bases match TRBD2. The TCR was taken from a middle-aged woman in good health. Some clones in this sample may be carry-over from other donors' samples. The CDR3 bases are TGTGCCAGCAGCCTACTAGCGGAATACGAGCAGTACTTC. Protein product: CASSLLAEYEQYF.